This TCR beta chain originates from a study of human T cells and chemical hapten exposure. Study summary: Sensitization used 2% DPC on around 2 cm by around 2 cm upper inner arm skin. Read at 6 days, the patch tests placed 0.01% DPC on the upper back. Mostly female, the patients presented with alopecia areata, totalis or universalis.

TCRdb analysed the RACE reads with MiXCR anew, one entry per CDR3 protein. The sample has nearly 350,000 distinct CDR3 sequences, about 7% seen once. In regard to this clonotype: Its antigen remains unknown.

The CDR3 consists of 15 residues. Germline CDR1 reads SGHTA; CDR2 reads FQGTGA. Trimming at V came to 0 bases and at J to 7 bases, leaving 2 bases not matched to a gene. General study results and limits: While controls formed fewer of them, expanded TCRs formed significantly more large CDR3 similarity clusters.

Stated time point: patch test 1, 2 weeks after DPC sensitization. As to treatment: therapeutic diphenylcyclopropenone sensitization with weekly scalp DPC. The sequence came from a woman aged 18-29 years with alopecia areata. Some clones in this sample may be carry-over from other donors' samples. This specimen was whole blood, taken in connection with sensitization to the hapten diphenylcyclopropenone (DPC). This sequence joins TRBV7-3 and TRBJ2-2; 10 bases are shared with TRBD1. The CDR3 DNA follows: TGTGCCAGCAGCTTAACGACAGGGGGCATCGGGGAGCTGTTTTTT. This gives the protein CASSLTTGGIGELFF.